Only one count was recorded for the clone carrying this T cell receptor (beta chain). This entry is derived from a study of control samples from healthy donors and cancer patients. TCRdb's table, derived via immunoSEQ multiplex PCR, lists solely in-frame clones and lacks some. The table includes approximately 97,000 clones, around four fifths detected once. With 6 bases removed from V and 4 bases from J, the gap between germline ends came to 12 bases. The CDR3 consists of 13 residues. CDR1 and CDR2 (germline): MNHEY, SVGAGI. The sequenced material came from blood. The receptor was isolated from a man aged 25 to 40 in good health. The chain couples TRBV6-5 to TRBJ1-2; the D is unclear. The CDR3: CASRLGVGYGYTF. The CDR3 DNA sequence: TGTGCCAGCAGGTTGGGAGTAGGCTATGGCTACACCTTC.